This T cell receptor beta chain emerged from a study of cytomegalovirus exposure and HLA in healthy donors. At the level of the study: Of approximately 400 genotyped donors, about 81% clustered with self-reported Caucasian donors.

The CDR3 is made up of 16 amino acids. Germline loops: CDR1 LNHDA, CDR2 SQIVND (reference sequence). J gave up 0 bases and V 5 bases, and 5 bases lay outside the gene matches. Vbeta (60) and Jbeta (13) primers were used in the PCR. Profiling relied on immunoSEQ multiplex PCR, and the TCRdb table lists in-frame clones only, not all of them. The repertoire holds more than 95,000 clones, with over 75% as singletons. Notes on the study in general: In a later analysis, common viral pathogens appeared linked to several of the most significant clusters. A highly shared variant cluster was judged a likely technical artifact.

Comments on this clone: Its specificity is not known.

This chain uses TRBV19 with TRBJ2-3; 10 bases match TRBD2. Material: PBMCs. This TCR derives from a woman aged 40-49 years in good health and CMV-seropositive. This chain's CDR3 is CASSDSGRASTDTQYF. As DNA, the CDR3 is TGTGCCAGTAGTGACAGCGGGAGGGCCAGCACAGATACGCAGTATTTT.